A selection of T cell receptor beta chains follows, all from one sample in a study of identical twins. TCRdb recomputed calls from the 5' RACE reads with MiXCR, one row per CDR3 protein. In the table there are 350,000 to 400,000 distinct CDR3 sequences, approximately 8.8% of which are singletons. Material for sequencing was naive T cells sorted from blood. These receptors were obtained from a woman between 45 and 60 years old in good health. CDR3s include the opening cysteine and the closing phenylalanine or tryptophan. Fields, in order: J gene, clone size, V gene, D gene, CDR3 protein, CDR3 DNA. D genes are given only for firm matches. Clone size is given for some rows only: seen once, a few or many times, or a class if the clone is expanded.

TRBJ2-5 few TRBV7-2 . CASSSRVRRETQYF TGTGCCAGCAGCTCGCGGGTTCGGAGGGAGACCCAGTACTTC
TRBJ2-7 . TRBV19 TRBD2 CASSIDRLAGPYEQYF TGTGCCAGTAGTATTGATCGGCTAGCGGGACCCTACGAGCAGTACTTC
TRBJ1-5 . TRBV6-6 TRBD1 CASRTTGSDQPQHF TGTGCCAGCAGGACGACAGGGTCGGATCAGCCCCAGCATTTT
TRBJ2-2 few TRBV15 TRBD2 CATSRGSGRAGELFF TGTGCCACCAGCAGAGGTAGCGGGAGGGCCGGGGAGCTGTTTTTT
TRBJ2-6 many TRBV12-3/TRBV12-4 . CASSPKQLWANVLTF TGTGCCAGCAGCCCGAAACAACTCTGGGCCAACGTCCTGACTTTC
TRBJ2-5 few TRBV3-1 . CASSPPFGLQETQYF TGTGCCAGCAGCCCACCGTTTGGACTCCAAGAGACCCAGTACTTC
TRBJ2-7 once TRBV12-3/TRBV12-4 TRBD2 CASSLSSGPNEQYF TGTGCCAGCAGCCTTTCTAGCGGCCCCAACGAGCAGTACTTC
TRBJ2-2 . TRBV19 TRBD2 CASSIRGGLAGELFF TGTGCCAGTAGTATCCGGGGGGGGCTAGCCGGGGAGCTGTTTTTT
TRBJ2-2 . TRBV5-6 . CASSLLRWGSATGELFF TGTGCCAGCAGCTTATTAAGATGGGGCTCCGCGACCGGGGAGCTGTTTTTT
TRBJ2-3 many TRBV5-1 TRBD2 CASSLVGSGTPDTQYF TGCGCCAGCAGCTTGGTTGGTAGCGGGACCCCAGATACGCAGTATTTT
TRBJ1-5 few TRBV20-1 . CSARVSGLSNQPQHF TGCAGTGCTAGAGTCTCAGGCCTTAGCAATCAGCCCCAGCATTTT
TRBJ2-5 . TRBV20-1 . CSARDQDIQETQYF TGCAGTGCTAGAGATCAGGACATCCAAGAGACCCAGTACTTC
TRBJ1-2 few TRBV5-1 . CASSLRTDVYGYTF TGCGCCAGCAGCCTCAGGACGGACGTATATGGCTACACCTTC
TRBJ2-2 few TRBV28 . CASSDTGSGELFF TGTGCCAGCAGCGATACAGGGTCCGGGGAGCTGTTTTTT
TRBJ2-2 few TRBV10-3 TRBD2 CAIRSYAGTTKTNTGELFF TGTGCCATCAGAAGTTACGCCGGGACTACTAAAACGAACACCGGGGAGCTGTTTTTT
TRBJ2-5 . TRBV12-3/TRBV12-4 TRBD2 CASSPTLAEETQYF TGTGCCAGCAGTCCGACACTAGCGGAAGAGACCCAGTACTTC
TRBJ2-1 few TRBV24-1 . CATSGQGPYNEQFF TGTGCCACCAGTGGCCAGGGCCCCTACAATGAGCAGTTCTTC
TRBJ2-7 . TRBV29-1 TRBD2 CSVDGLAGDSYEQYF TGCAGCGTCGACGGCCTAGCGGGGGACTCCTACGAGCAGTACTTC
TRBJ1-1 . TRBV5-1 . CASSLGQDMNTEAFF TGCGCCAGCAGCTTGGGACAGGACATGAACACTGAAGCTTTCTTT
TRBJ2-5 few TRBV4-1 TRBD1 CASSQVRQGAGETQYF TGCGCCAGCAGCCAAGTCAGACAGGGGGCGGGAGAGACCCAGTACTTC
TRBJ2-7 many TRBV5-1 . CASSLGGTSYEQYF TGCGCCAGCAGCTTGGGGGGGACAAGCTACGAGCAGTACTTC
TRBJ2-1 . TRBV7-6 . CASSLLSSTYSYNEQFF TGTGCCAGCAGCTTATTGTCTAGCACCTATTCCTACAATGAGCAGTTCTTC
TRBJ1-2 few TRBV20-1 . CSARVEWVYGYTF TGCAGTGCTAGAGTTGAGTGGGTCTATGGCTACACCTTC
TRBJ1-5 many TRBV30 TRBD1 CALGGGSNQPQHF TGTGCCTTAGGGGGCGGCAGCAATCAGCCCCAGCATTTT
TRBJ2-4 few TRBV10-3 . CAISESSLGENIQYF TGTGCCATCAGTGAGTCGAGTTTAGGGGAAAACATTCAGTACTTC
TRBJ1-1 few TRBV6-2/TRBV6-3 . CASSYLRGGTEAFF TGTGCCAGCAGTTACTTAAGGGGGGGGACTGAAGCTTTCTTT
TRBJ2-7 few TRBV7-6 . CASSRFSSYEQYF TGTGCCAGCAGCCGATTCAGCTCCTACGAGCAGTACTTC
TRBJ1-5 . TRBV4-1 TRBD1 CASSQDQTGGNQPQHF TGCGCCAGCAGCCAAGATCAGACAGGGGGCAATCAGCCCCAGCATTTT
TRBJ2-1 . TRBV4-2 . CASDNLEGEQFF TGTGCCAGCGATAATCTGGAGGGTGAGCAGTTCTTC
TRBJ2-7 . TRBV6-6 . CASSGGLPINYEQYF TGTGCCAGCAGCGGAGGGTTGCCAATTAATTACGAGCAGTACTTC
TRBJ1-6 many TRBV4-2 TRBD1 CASSQKTGGNYNSPLHF TGTGCCAGCAGCCAGAAGACAGGGGGCAACTATAATTCACCCCTCCACTTT
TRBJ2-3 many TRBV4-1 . CASSQALPNTQYF TGCGCCAGCAGCCAAGCCCTCCCCAATACGCAGTATTTT
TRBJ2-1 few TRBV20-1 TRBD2 CSAKGSREGSYNEQFF TGCAGTGCTAAGGGATCCCGGGAGGGCTCCTACAATGAGCAGTTCTTC
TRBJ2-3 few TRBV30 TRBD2 CAWSAGLAGAPQYF TGTGCCTGGAGTGCTGGACTAGCGGGAGCTCCGCAGTATTTT
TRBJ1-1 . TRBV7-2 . CASSLRDTTEAFF TGTGCCAGCAGCTTACGGGACACCACTGAAGCTTTCTTT
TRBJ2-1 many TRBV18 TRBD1 CASSEYGTGWNEQFF TGTGCCAGCTCAGAATACGGGACAGGGTGGAATGAGCAGTTCTTC
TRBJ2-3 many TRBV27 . CASSWTADYYTDTQYF TGTGCCAGCAGTTGGACAGCCGACTACTACACAGATACGCAGTATTTT
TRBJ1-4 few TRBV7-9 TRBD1 CASSVRGLNEKLFF TGTGCCAGCAGCGTCAGGGGGCTTAATGAAAAACTGTTTTTT
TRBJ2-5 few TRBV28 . CASSHRGTGETQYF TGTGCCAGCAGTCATCGGGGGACTGGGGAGACCCAGTACTTC
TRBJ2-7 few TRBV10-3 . CAISDRRDAPHEQYF TGTGCCATCAGTGATAGGCGGGACGCCCCACACGAGCAGTACTTC
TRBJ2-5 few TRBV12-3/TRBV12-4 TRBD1 CASSSGGGRGHGTQYF TGTGCCAGCAGTTCCGGTGGGGGCAGGGGGCACGGGACCCAGTACTTC
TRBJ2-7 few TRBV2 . CASSEESETYDEQYF TGTGCCAGCAGTGAAGAATCGGAGACGTACGACGAGCAGTACTTC
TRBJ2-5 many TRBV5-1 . CASSLELGTQETQYF TGCGCCAGCAGCCTAGAACTAGGAACCCAAGAGACCCAGTACTTC
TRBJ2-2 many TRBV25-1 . CASSETGVNTGELFF TGTGCCAGCAGTGAAACTGGGGTCAACACCGGGGAGCTGTTTTTT
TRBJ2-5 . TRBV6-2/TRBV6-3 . CASSYSLQTIQETQYF TGTGCCAGCAGTTACAGCTTACAGACCATCCAAGAGACCCAGTACTTC